The following is a TCR beta chain sequence with its context. The target antigen is unknown. The time point: cycle 4 day 1 (C4D1), after 6 weeks of nivolumab. In every patient, relapse followed autologous stem cell transplantation, while exposure to brentuximab vedotin differed. Repertoires were generated with immunoSEQ multiplex PCR, while TCRdb's copy carries only in-frame clones and drops some. Altogether 6,000 to 7,500 clones are present, roughly 80% being singletons, with the ten largest covering less than 30%. The sample comes from a study of PD-1 blockade in classical Hodgkin lymphoma. Regarding the study as a whole: Newly diagnosed and completely responding patients shared comparable baseline diversity.

V trimming: 0 bases; J trimming: 5 bases; junction bases outside the gene matches: 5. Germline lookup yields CDR1 SGDLS and CDR2 YYNGEE. This CDR3 is built from 15 residues. This specimen was peripheral blood mononuclear cells (PBMCs), taken before the fourth cycle of nivolumab. The receptor was derived from a human donor with classical Hodgkin lymphoma. V is TRBV9 and J is TRBJ2-7, with 10 bases identical to TRBD2. The DNA for the CDR3 is TGTGCCAGCAGCGTAGTAGCGGGGGGAAGAGACGAGCAGTACTTC. Translated: CASSVVAGGRDEQYF. The entire variable domain, with the rest obtained from reference TRBV9 and TRBJ2-7, is as follows: DSGVTQTPKHLITATGQRVTLRCSPRSGDLSVYWYQQSLDQGLQFLIQYYNGEERAKGNILERFSAQQFPDLHSELNLSSLELGDSALYFCASSVVAGGRDEQYFGPGTRLTVT.